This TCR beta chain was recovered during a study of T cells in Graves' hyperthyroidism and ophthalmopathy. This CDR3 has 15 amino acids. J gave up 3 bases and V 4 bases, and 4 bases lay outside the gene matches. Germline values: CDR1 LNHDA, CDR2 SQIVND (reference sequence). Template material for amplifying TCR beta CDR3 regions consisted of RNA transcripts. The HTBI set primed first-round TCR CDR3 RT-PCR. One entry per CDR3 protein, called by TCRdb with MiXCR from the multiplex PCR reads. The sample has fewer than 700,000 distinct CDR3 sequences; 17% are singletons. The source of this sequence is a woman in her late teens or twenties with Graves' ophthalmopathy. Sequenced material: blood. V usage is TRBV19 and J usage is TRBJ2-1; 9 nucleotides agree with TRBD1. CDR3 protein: CASSTTGGSYNEQFF. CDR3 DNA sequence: TGTGCCAGTAGTACCACAGGGGGCAGCTACAATGAGCAGTTCTTC.